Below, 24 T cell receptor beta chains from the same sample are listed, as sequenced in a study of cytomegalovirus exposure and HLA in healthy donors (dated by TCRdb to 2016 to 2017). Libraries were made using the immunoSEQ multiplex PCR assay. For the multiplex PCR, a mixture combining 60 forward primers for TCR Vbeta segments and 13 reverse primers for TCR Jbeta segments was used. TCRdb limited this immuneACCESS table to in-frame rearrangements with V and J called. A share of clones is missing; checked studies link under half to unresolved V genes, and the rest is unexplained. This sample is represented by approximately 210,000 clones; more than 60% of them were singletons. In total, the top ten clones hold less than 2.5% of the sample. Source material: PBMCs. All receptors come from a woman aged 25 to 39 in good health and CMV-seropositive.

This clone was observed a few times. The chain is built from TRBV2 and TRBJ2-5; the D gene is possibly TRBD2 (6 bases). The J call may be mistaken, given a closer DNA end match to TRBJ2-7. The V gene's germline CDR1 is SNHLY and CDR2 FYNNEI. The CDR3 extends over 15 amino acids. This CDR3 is CASTWGRTNSYEQYF. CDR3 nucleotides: TGTGCCAGCACATGGGGGAGGACCAACTCCTACGAGCAGTACTTC.

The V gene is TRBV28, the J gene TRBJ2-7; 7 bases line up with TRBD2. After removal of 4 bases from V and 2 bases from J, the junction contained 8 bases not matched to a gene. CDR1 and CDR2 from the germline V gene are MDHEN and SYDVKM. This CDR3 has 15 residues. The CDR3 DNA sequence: TGTGCCAGCAGTTCTAGCGGCTCTTTAGCCTACGAGCAGTACTTC. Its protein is CASSSSGSLAYEQYF.

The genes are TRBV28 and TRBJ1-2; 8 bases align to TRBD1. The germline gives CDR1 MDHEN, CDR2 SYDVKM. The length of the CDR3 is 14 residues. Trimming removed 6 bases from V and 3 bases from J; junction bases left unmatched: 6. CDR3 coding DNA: TGTGCCAGCAGCGGGACAGGCATTTACTATGGCTACACCTTC. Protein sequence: CASSGTGIYYGYTF.

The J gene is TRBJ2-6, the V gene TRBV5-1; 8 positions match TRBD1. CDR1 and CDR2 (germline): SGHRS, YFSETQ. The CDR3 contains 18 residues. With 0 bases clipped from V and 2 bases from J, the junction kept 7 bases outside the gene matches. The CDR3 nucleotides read TGCGCCAGCAGCTTGGCCCTCCGGACAGGGACTGGGGCCAACGTCCTGACTTTC. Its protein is CASSLALRTGTGANVLTF. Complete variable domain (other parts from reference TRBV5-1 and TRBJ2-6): KAGVTQTPRYLIKTRGQQVTLSCSPISGHRSVSWYQQTPGQGLQFLFEYFSETQRNKGNFPGRFSGRQFSNSRSEMNVSTLELGDSALYLCASSLALRTGTGANVLTFGAGSRLTVL.

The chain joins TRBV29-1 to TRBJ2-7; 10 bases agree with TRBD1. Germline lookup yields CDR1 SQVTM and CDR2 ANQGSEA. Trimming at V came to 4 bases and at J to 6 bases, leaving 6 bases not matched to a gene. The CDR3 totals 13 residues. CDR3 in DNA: TGCAGCGTTGTGGTCGGGACAGGGGTCGAGCAGTACTTC. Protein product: CSVVVGTGVEQYF.

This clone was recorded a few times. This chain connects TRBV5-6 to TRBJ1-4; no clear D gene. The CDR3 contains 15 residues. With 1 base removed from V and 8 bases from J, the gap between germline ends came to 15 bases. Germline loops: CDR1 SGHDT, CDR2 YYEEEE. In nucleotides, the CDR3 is TGTGCCAGCAGCTTGATCTGGCAGGAGGAAGAAAAACTGTTTTTT. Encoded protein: CASSLIWQEEEKLFF.

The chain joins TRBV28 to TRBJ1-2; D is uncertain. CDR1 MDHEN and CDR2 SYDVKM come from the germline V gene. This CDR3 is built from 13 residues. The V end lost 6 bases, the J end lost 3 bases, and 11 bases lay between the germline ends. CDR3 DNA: TGTGCCAGCAGGTATATAGTCGACTATGGCTACACCTTC. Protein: CASRYIVDYGYTF.

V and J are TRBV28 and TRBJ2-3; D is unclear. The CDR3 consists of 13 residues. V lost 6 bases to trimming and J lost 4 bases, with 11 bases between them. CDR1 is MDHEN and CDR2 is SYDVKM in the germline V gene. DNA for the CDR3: TGTGCCAGCAGCCCCCGACTTGCAGATACGCAGTATTTT. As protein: CASSPRLADTQYF.

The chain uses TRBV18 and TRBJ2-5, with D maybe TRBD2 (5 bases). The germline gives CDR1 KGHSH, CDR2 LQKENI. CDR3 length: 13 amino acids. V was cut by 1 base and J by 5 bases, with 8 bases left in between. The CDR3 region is CASSPQRGETQYF. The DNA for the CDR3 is TGTGCCAGCTCACCACAGCGCGGGGAGACCCAGTACTTC.

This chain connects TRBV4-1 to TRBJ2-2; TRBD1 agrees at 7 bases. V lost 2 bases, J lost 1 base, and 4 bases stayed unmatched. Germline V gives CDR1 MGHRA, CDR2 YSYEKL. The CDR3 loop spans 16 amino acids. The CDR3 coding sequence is TGCGCCAGCAGCCAACTGGGACAGAGGAACACCGGGGAGCTGTTTTTT. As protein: CASSQLGQRNTGELFF.

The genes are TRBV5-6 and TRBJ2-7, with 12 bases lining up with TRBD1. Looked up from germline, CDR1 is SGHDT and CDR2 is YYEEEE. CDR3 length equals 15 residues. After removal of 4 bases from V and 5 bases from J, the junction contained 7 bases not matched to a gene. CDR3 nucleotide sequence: TGTGCCAGCAGCCCATGGGACAGGGGGCGCGACGAGCAGTACTTC. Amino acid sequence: CASSPWDRGRDEQYF.

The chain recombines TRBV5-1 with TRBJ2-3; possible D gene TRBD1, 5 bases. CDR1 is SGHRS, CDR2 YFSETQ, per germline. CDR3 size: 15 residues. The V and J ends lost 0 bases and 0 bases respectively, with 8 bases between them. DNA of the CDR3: TGCGCCAGCAGCTTGGTGTGGGGCAGCACAGATACGCAGTATTTT. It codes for CASSLVWGSTDTQYF.

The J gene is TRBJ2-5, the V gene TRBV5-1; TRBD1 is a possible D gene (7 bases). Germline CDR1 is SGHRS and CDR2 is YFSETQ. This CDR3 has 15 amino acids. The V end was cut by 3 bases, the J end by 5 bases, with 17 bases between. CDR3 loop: CASSSDRAAGETQYF. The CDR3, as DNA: TGCGCCAGCAGCTCCGACAGGGCCGCGGGGGAGACCCAGTACTTC.

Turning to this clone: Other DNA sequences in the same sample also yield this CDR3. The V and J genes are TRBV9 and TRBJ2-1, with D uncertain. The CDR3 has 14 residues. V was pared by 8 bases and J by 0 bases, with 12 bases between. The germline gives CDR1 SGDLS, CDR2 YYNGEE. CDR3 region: CASRPLSSYNEQFF. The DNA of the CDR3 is TGTGCCAGTCGCCCCCTAAGCTCCTACAATGAGCAGTTCTTC.

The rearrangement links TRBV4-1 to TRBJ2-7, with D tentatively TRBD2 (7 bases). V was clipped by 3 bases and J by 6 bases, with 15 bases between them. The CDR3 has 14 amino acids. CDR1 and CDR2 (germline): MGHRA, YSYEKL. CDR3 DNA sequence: TGCGCCAGCAGCCAGGGGGGGCCGGGGCGCGAGCAGTACTTC. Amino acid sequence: CASSQGGPGREQYF.

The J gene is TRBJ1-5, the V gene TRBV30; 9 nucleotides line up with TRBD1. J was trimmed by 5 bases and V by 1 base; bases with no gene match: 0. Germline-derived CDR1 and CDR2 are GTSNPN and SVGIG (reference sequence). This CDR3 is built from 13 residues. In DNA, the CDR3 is TGTGCCTGGAGTGGGACAGGGGATCAGCCCCAGCATTTT. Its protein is CAWSGTGDQPQHF.

This CDR3 is CAWTRGGAGLGTQYF. CDR3 nucleotides: TGTGCCTGGACTCGCGGGGGGGCCGGATTAGGGACCCAGTACTTC. This chain connects TRBV30 to TRBJ2-5, with 9 bases aligning to TRBD2. This CDR3 region has 15 residues. With 4 bases clipped from V and 7 bases from J, the junction kept 13 bases outside the gene matches. Germline assignment: CDR1 GTSNPN and CDR2 SVGIG (reference sequence).

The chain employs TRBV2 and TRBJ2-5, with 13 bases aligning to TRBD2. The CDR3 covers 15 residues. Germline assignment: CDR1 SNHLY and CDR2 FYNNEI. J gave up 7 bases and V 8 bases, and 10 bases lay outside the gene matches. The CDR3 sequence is CASGTSGIGVGTQYF. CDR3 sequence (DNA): TGTGCCAGCGGGACTAGCGGGATCGGGGTCGGGACCCAGTACTTC.

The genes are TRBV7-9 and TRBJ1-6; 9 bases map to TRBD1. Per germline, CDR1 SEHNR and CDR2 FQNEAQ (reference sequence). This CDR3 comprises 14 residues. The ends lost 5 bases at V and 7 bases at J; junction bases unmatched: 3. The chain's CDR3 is CASSAGQGNSPLHF. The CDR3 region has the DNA TGTGCCAGCAGCGCCGGACAGGGGAATTCACCCCTCCACTTT.

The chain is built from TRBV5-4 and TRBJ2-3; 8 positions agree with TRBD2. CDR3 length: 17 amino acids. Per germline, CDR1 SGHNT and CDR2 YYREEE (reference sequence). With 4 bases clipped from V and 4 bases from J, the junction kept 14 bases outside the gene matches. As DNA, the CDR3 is TGTGCCAGCAGCCCGGGGGGGAAGGGGACGCGCTCAGATACGCAGTATTTT. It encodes CASSPGGKGTRSDTQYF.

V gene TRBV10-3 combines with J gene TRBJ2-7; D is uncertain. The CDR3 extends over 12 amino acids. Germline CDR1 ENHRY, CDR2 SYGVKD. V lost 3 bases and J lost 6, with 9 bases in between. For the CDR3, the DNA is TGTGCCATCAGTGATCCTGCAGGCGAGCAGTACTTC. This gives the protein CAISDPAGEQYF.

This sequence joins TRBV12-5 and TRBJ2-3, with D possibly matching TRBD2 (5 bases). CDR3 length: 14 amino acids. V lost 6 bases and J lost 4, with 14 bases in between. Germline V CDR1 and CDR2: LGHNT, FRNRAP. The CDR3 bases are TGTGCTAGTGGGAGGGATGGAGGTGCAGATACGCAGTATTTT. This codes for CASGRDGGADTQYF.

The CDR3 loop reads CASSSQPTRADTQYF. In DNA, the CDR3 is TGTGCCAGCAGCTCGCAACCTACTAGAGCAGATACGCAGTATTTT. The chain couples TRBV7-6 to TRBJ2-3, with D possibly being TRBD2 (5 bases). CDR1 SGHVS and CDR2 FNYEAQ come from the germline V gene. V lost 4 bases, J lost 4 bases, and 15 bases lay in between. This CDR3 is built from 15 residues.

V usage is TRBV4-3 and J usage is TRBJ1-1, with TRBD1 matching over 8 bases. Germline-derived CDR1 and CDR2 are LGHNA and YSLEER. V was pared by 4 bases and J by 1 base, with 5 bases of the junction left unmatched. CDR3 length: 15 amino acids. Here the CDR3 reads CASSRGQGTNTEAFF. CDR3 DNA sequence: TGCGCCAGCAGCCGAGGACAGGGAACGAACACTGAAGCTTTCTTT.